This is a list of T cell receptor beta chains from one sample in a study of PD-1 blockade in mismatch repair-deficient tumors. The assay was immunoSEQ multiplex PCR, and TCRdb's table has in-frame clones only and misses some. The sample shows about 66,000 clones, approximately 82% of them seen only once. The sequenced sample was peripheral blood, obtained 2 weeks after starting pembrolizumab. All receptors derive from an adult with mismatch repair-deficient cancer. Both conserved end residues are part of each CDR3. D genes are given only for firm matches. The size field is filled for only some rows; it gives once, few, many or a size class.

TGCAGCGTTGGGCCAGGGGGGGATGGCTACACCTTC	CSVGPGGDGYTF	NA	TRBD1	TRBJ1-2	TRBV29-1
TGCAGCGTTGGGACAGGGGGGAGTCAGCCCCAGCATTTT	CSVGTGGSQPQHF	NA	TRBD1	TRBJ1-5	TRBV29-1
TGTGCCAGTAGTATAAGCGGGTCGGCGAACACTGAAGCTTTCTTT	CASSISGSANTEAFF	NA	NA	TRBJ1-1	TRBV19
TGTGCAAGTCGCGAGGGGGGAAGCCCCTTTTACAATGAGCAGTTCTTC	CASREGGSPFYNEQFF	NA	NA	TRBJ2-1	TRBV12-2
TGTGCCAGCAGCGCTAGCGGGGGGCCGAGCGAGACCCAGTACTTC	CASSASGGPSETQYF	NA	TRBD2	TRBJ2-5	TRBV2
TGTGCCAGCAGCGTAGCAGGGAGGAACACTGAAGCTTTCTTT	CASSVAGRNTEAFF	NA	NA	TRBJ1-1	TRBV9
TGTGCCAGCAGTTACGAATCATACGCTTTCTTT	CASSYESYAFF	few	NA	TRBJ1-1	TRBV6-5
TGTGCCAGCTCATCGAGGACAGGGAGCAATCAGCCCCAGCATTTT	CASSSRTGSNQPQHF	NA	TRBD1	TRBJ1-5	TRBV18
TGTGCCAGCAGTTGGACGGGGAAGAACACTGAAGCTTTCTTT	CASSWTGKNTEAFF	NA	NA	TRBJ1-1	TRBV27
TGTGCCAGCAGCCGCAAGAGGATCGGGCTGAACACTGAAGCTTTCTTT	CASSRKRIGLNTEAFF	once	NA	TRBJ1-1	TRBV5-8
TGCGCCAGCAGCGGGGGACTAACCCGCAATGAGCAGTTCTTC	CASSGGLTRNEQFF	NA	TRBD2	TRBJ2-1	TRBV5-1
TGTGCCAGCAGCCAGATGGACAATGAGCAGTTCTTC	CASSQMDNEQFF	NA	NA	TRBJ2-1	TRBV11-3
TGTGCCACCGTTCCTAGCGGCATCTCCTACGAGCAGTACTTC	CATVPSGISYEQYF	few	TRBD2	TRBJ2-7	TRBV6-6
TGTGCCAGCAGGGGAACAGGGAAGAACACTGAAGCTTTCTTT	CASRGTGKNTEAFF	NA	NA	TRBJ1-1	TRBV2
TGTGCCAGCAGGAGGGGCGCGTTTGAAGAGCAGTACTTC	CASRRGAFEEQYF	many	NA	TRBJ2-7	TRBV5-6
TGTGCCACCAGCAGAGATCCGGGGAAGGCCACCGGGGAGCTGTTTTTT	CATSRDPGKATGELFF	NA	NA	TRBJ2-2	TRBV15
TGTGCCAGCAACGAGCAGGGAAGGGCCTACAATGAGCAGTTCTTC	CASNEQGRAYNEQFF	once	NA	TRBJ2-1	TRBV9
TGTGCCAGCAGTGAGGGGACAGGGGATACGCAGTATTTT	CASSEGTGDTQYF	NA	TRBD1	TRBJ2-3	TRBV6-1
TGTGCCATCAGTCAGGGCCTCTCCTACAATGAGCAGTTCTTC	CAISQGLSYNEQFF	NA	NA	TRBJ2-1	TRBV10-3
TGTGCCAGCAGCCCGATGGGCAGGGGGTTGGAGACCCAGTACTTC	CASSPMGRGLETQYF	NA	TRBD1	TRBJ2-5	TRBV27
TGTGCCAGCAGCCCAGGGGGTGAAAAACTGTTTTTT	CASSPGGEKLFF	NA	TRBD1	TRBJ1-4	TRBV25-1
TGTGCCAGCAGCCTTGGGACAGGGAGAGGCAATGAGCAGTTCTTC	CASSLGTGRGNEQFF	NA	TRBD1	TRBJ2-1	TRBV7-8
TGTGCCAGCAGGGACCCCAGTCTTATGAACACTGAAGCTTTCTTT	CASRDPSLMNTEAFF	NA	NA	TRBJ1-1	TRBV6-1
TGTGCCAGCTATCCGGGACAGATATCCTACGAGCAGTACTTC	CASYPGQISYEQYF	NA	TRBD1	TRBJ2-7	TRBV6-1
TGTGCCAGCAGTTACCAAACAGGGGCGAACACCGGGGAGCTGTTTTTT	CASSYQTGANTGELFF	NA	TRBD1	TRBJ2-2	TRBV27
TGTGCCAGCAGTTACGTCAAACCGGGATTGAACACTGAAGCTTTCTTT	CASSYVKPGLNTEAFF	NA	NA	TRBJ1-1	TRBV6-6
TGTGCCAGCACCCAAGGGGGAGGAAAGGGTACTGAAGCTTTCTTT	CASTQGGGKGTEAFF	once	NA	TRBJ1-1	TRBV6-5
TGTGCCAGCAGTCTGACAGGGCGGGGTTCCTACGAGCAGTACTTC	CASSLTGRGSYEQYF	NA	NA	TRBJ2-7	TRBV2
TGTGCCAGCAGCCGACTTGAAGCTTTCTTT	CASSRLEAFF	NA	NA	TRBJ1-1	TRBV5-4
TGTGCCAGCAGCTTAGTGGCAGGGGAACAGCCCCAGCATTTT	CASSLVAGEQPQHF	NA	NA	TRBJ1-5	TRBV7-2
TGTGCCAGCAGCTTAGCTGATGGACCGAATCAGCCCCAGCATTTT	CASSLADGPNQPQHF	NA	NA	TRBJ1-5	TRBV7-2
TGTGCCAGCTGGGGCACCGGGGAGCTGTTTTTT	CASWGTGELFF	NA	NA	TRBJ2-2	TRBV6-5
TGTGCCAGCAGCCGGGACAGGGCGGGTCAGCCCCAGCATTTT	CASSRDRAGQPQHF	NA	TRBD1	TRBJ1-5	TRBV2
TGTGCCAGCAGCCGCAGGGACAGGGGCCCGTCTGGGGCCAACGTCCTGACTTTC	CASSRRDRGPSGANVLTF	NA	TRBD1	TRBJ2-6	TRBV5-4
TGTGCCAGCAGTGATGCCTTACGCAATGAGCAGTTCTTC	CASSDALRNEQFF	NA	NA	TRBJ2-1	TRBV27
TGTGCCAGCAGTCCTACAGGGGACACTGAAGCTTTCTTT	CASSPTGDTEAFF	few	TRBD1	TRBJ1-1	TRBV6-4
TGTGCCATCAGGGACATGGGCACTGAAGCTTTCTTT	CAIRDMGTEAFF	NA	NA	TRBJ1-1	TRBV10-3
TGTGCCAGCTCACGGACGGGACAGGGCTACGAGCAGTACTTC	CASSRTGQGYEQYF	NA	TRBD1	TRBJ2-7	TRBV18
TGTGCCAGCAGCGTACAAGGTGGGTCGGTGGGAATCGGCAACAATGAGCAGTTCTTC	CASSVQGGSVGIGNNEQFF	NA	NA	TRBJ2-1	TRBV9
TGCGCCAGCAGGGGACCGCTCAGGAACACTGAAGCTTTCTTT	CASRGPLRNTEAFF	once	NA	TRBJ1-1	TRBV4-1
TGTGCCAGCAGTGAAGCCGAGGGGTGGGCCACTGAAGCTTTCTTT	CASSEAEGWATEAFF	NA	NA	TRBJ1-1	TRBV6-1
TGTGCCAGCAGTTTATGGCCGGGGTTGACCCAAGAGACCCAGTACTTC	CASSLWPGLTQETQYF	few	NA	TRBJ2-5	TRBV27
TGTGCCTGGAGTCCTGGCACTAACGAGCAGTACTTC	CAWSPGTNEQYF	few	NA	TRBJ2-7	TRBV30
TGTGCCAGCAGTAAGACAGGGAACACTGAAGCTTTCTTT	CASSKTGNTEAFF	NA	NA	TRBJ1-1	TRBV27
TGTGCCAGTAGTACAGGACAGGGATGGGAGACCCAGTACTTC	CASSTGQGWETQYF	NA	TRBD1	TRBJ2-5	TRBV19
TGCGCCAGCAGCTATGACAGGGGGCGGACCGGGGAGCTGTTTTTT	CASSYDRGRTGELFF	NA	TRBD1	TRBJ2-2	TRBV5-1
TGCAGCGTTGCTGAGGGCTCAAACTATGGCTACACCTTC	CSVAEGSNYGYTF	few	NA	TRBJ1-2	TRBV29-1
TGTGCCAGCAGCGCGGCGAGCACCAAGGGGGAAAAACTGTTTTTT	CASSAASTKGEKLFF	NA	NA	TRBJ1-4	TRBV9
TGTGCCAGCAGCCCCGATCTAGCGGGTCGCGGCACCCAGTACTTC	CASSPDLAGRGTQYF	NA	TRBD2	TRBJ2-5	TRBV9
TGTGCCATCAGTGACGGGAAGCCCTACAATGAGCAGTTCTTC	CAISDGKPYNEQFF	once	NA	TRBJ2-1	TRBV10-3
TGTGCCAGCAGAACCGAGGGGGGGTTGAACACTGAAGCTTTCTTT	CASRTEGGLNTEAFF	NA	NA	TRBJ1-1	TRBV6-1
TGTGCCAGCAGCCTGAAACCAGGCGGTAACACTGAAGCTTTCTTT	CASSLKPGGNTEAFF	NA	NA	TRBJ1-1	TRBV5-4
TGTGCCACCCTTCTAGCGGAAAAGGGGACAGATACGCAGTATTTT	CATLLAEKGTDTQYF	few	TRBD2	TRBJ2-3	TRBV2